This TCR beta chain is drawn from a study of blood T cell repertoires in COVID-19. In the study's own analysis: From reference gene primer amplification, estimates of nucleated cell counts were derived. Using immunoSEQ multiplex PCR, the repertoire was profiled, and TCRdb retains in-frame clones only, with some absent. For V, J and clone size, that table is used; D and trimming come from the DNA. The sample has 470,000 or so clones; about 89% are singletons. The CDR3 runs to 14 residues. Germline-derived CDR1 and CDR2 are GTSNPN and SVGIG (reference sequence). J lost 10 bases, V lost 4 bases, and 6 bases had no gene match.

The chain links TRBV30 to TRBJ1-6; 11 nucleotides line up with TRBD1. The sequence was collected from a woman in her 30s with acute or convalescent COVID-19. The sequenced sample consisted of peripheral blood. CDR3 nucleotide sequence: TGTGCCTGGACCACCGGGACAGGGGGATCACCCCTCCACTTT. Translating gives CAWTTGTGGSPLHF.